These 17 T cell receptor beta chains share one sample of origin, sequenced in a study of blood T cell repertoires in COVID-19. Here immunoSEQ multiplex PCR was the method, and the copy in TCRdb shows in-frame clones only, minus some. The profile shows around 200,000 clones, less than 90% of them singletons. The material sequenced was PBMCs or T cells enriched from blood (not recorded which). Receptors were obtained from a woman in her forties or fifties in a cohort exposed to, infected with or recovered from COVID-19 (not recorded which).

The chain is built from TRBV9 and TRBJ2-5, with a tentative D call TRBD1 (6 bases). This CDR3 comprises 15 residues. In germline, CDR1 is SGDLS, CDR2 YYNGEE. Trimming took off 0 bases at V and 4 bases at J, with 13 bases between the two ends. CDR3 region: CASSVGQGKGETQYF. The DNA for the CDR3 is TGTGCCAGCAGCGTAGGGCAGGGGAAGGGAGAGACCCAGTACTTC.

The chain combines TRBV4-2 with TRBJ2-7; D perhaps matches TRBD1 (5 bases). The length of the CDR3 is 17 residues. The V gene lost 0 bases and the J gene lost 2 bases, with 17 bases spanning the gap. Germline lookup yields CDR1 LGHNA and CDR2 YNFKEQ. The CDR3 bases are TGTGCCAGCAGCCAAGATATTGGGGCAGCCTCAGCCTACGAGCAGTACTTC. Translation: CASSQDIGAASAYEQYF.

This chain connects TRBV29-1 to TRBJ2-1; 9 nucleotides line up with TRBD1. Trimming at V came to 5 bases and at J to 5 bases, leaving 4 bases not matched to a gene. The CDR3 has 13 residues. Germline CDR1 is SQVTM and CDR2 is ANQGSEA. CDR3 residues: CSVRDREHNEQFF. As DNA, the CDR3 is TGCAGCGTTCGGGACAGGGAGCACAATGAGCAGTTCTTC.

This clone was observed a single time. This chain uses TRBV20-1 with TRBJ1-1; possible D gene TRBD1, 5 bases. The V end was cut by 3 bases, the J end by 5 bases, with 19 bases between. The CDR3 covers 15 residues. Germline V lookup: CDR1 DFQATT, CDR2 SNEGSKA (reference sequence). The DNA of the CDR3 is TGCAGTGCTAGTCCCTCCGGCGGGGGGTGGACTGAAGCTTTCTTT. It is translated as CSASPSGGGWTEAFF.

As DNA, the CDR3 is TGTGCCTCCTACCAGGGCCACACTGAAGCTTTCTTT. This translates into CASYQGHTEAFF. The chain has TRBV30 and TRBJ1-1; TRBD1 is a possible D gene (5 bases). This CDR3 region has 12 residues. V lost 7 bases and J 3 bases, leaving 12 bases between the germline ends. CDR1 and CDR2 from the germline V gene are GTSNPN and SVGIG (reference sequence).

The chain has TRBV29-1 and TRBJ2-1, with 7 bases fitting TRBD1. This CDR3 has 14 residues. Germline CDR1 SQVTM, CDR2 ANQGSEA. J was trimmed by 2 bases and V by 3 bases; bases with no gene match: 4. DNA for the CDR3: TGCAGCGTTGATCGGACAGGCACCTACAATGAGCAGTTCTTC. Translating it yields CSVDRTGTYNEQFF.

The chain joins TRBV6-5 to TRBJ2-3; 7 bases fit TRBD2. From germline, CDR1 is MNHEY and CDR2 SVGAGI. This CDR3 comprises 12 residues. The ends lost 10 bases at V and 3 bases at J; junction bases unmatched: 4. The CDR3: CAIGTNTDTQYF. CDR3 in DNA: TGTGCCATTGGGACTAATACAGATACGCAGTATTTT.

This chain uses TRBV19 with TRBJ2-2; 9 bases line up with TRBD1. The CDR3 extends over 15 amino acids. The trim removed 5 bases at V and 5 bases at J, leaving 6 bases unmatched. Germline CDR1 LNHDA, CDR2 SQIVND (reference sequence). CDR3 residues: CASSPGDRVTGELFF. The DNA for the CDR3 is TGTGCCAGTAGTCCCGGGGACAGGGTAACCGGGGAGCTGTTTTTT.

The chain uses TRBV27 and TRBJ1-3; D perhaps matches TRBD1 (5 bases). Germline CDR1 and CDR2: MNHEY and SMNVEV (reference sequence). The CDR3 is made up of 15 amino acids. V was shortened by 0 bases and J by 4 bases, with 10 bases between the two germline ends. The CDR3: CASSLSGGTGNTIYF. The CDR3 region has the DNA TGTGCCAGCAGTTTATCAGGAGGGACCGGAAACACCATATATTTT.

This clone was observed a few times. The chain uses TRBV30 and TRBJ1-6; 7 bases map to TRBD1. Trimming took 5 bases from V and 4 from J; bases not matched to a gene: 5. In germline, CDR1 is GTSNPN, CDR2 SVGIG (reference sequence). This CDR3 has 14 residues. CDR3 region: CAWVPGQYNSPLHF. CDR3 in DNA: TGTGCCTGGGTCCCGGGACAGTATAATTCACCCCTCCACTTT.

The V gene is TRBV19, the J gene TRBJ2-3; 8 bases align to TRBD1. CDR3 length equals 14 residues. V lost 7 bases to trimming and J lost 3 bases; unmatched junction nucleotides: 6. Germline V lookup: CDR1 LNHDA, CDR2 SQIVND (reference sequence). The CDR3 DNA follows: TGTGCCAGTAACGACAGGGGAGGAACAGATACGCAGTATTTT. As protein: CASNDRGGTDTQYF.

The chain carries TRBV9 and TRBJ2-5; D may be TRBD2 (7 bases). This CDR3 is built from 16 residues. Trimming stripped 4 bases from V and 2 bases from J, with 18 bases between. CDR1 is SGDLS, CDR2 YYNGEE, per germline. The CDR3 DNA follows: TGTGCCAGCAGCCCCCTGGCGGGGGCGCTACAAGAGACCCAGTACTTC. It encodes CASSPLAGALQETQYF.

V and J are TRBV7-9 and TRBJ2-6; D gene ambiguous. There are 17 residues in the CDR3. The germline V gene encodes CDR1 SEHNR and CDR2 FQNEAQ (reference sequence). The ends were cut back, 4 bases at V and 0 bases at J, with 13 bases in the middle. CDR3 sequence (DNA): TGTGCCAGCAGCTCCTCTTTAAACTTCTCTGGGGCCAACGTCCTGACTTTC. Translated, it gives CASSSSLNFSGANVLTF.

The chain couples TRBV7-2 to TRBJ1-1; D call uncertain. The germline V and J ends were trimmed by 1 base and 1 base, with 10 bases remaining between them. The V gene's germline CDR1 is SGHTA and CDR2 FQGNSA. The CDR3 length is 15 residues. CDR3 sequence: CASSLVPVENTEAFF. The CDR3 region has the DNA TGTGCCAGCAGCTTAGTTCCAGTTGAGAACACTGAAGCTTTCTTT.

V and J are TRBV12-3 or TRBV12-4 and TRBJ1-1; no clear D. The CDR3 runs to 13 residues. The V and J ends lost 3 bases and 1 base respectively, with 6 bases between them. The CDR3 DNA sequence: TGTGCCAGCAGTTTCGCACAGAACACTGAAGCTTTCTTT. Amino acid sequence: CASSFAQNTEAFF.

This chain uses TRBV2 with TRBJ1-1; 7 bases align to TRBD1. Germline V gene lookup returns CDR1 SNHLY and CDR2 FYNNEI. V lost 7 bases to trimming and J lost 2 bases; unmatched junction nucleotides: 10. The CDR3 is 15 amino acids. Here the CDR3 DNA reads TGTGCCAGCATCAGGACCGGGACAGTTAACACTGAAGCTTTCTTT. It encodes CASIRTGTVNTEAFF. Variable domain in full (rest from reference TRBV2 and TRBJ1-1): EPEVTQTPSHQVTQMGQEVILRCVPISNHLYFYWYRQILGQKVEFLVSFYNNEISEKSEIFDDQFSVERPDGSNFTLKIRSTKLEDSAMYFCASIRTGTVNTEAFFGQGTRLTVV.

In this sample, this clone turned up a few times. The sample contains more than one DNA sequence encoding this CDR3. In DNA form, the CDR3 reads TGTGCCAGCAGCGGTGCGGGGGGCTATGGCTACACCTTC. It translates to CASSGAGGYGYTF. This chain uses TRBV9 with TRBJ1-2; perhaps TRBD1 as D (5 bases). This CDR3 comprises 13 residues. V was trimmed by 3 bases and J by 4 bases, leaving 10 bases between them. Germline CDR1 reads SGDLS; CDR2 reads YYNGEE.